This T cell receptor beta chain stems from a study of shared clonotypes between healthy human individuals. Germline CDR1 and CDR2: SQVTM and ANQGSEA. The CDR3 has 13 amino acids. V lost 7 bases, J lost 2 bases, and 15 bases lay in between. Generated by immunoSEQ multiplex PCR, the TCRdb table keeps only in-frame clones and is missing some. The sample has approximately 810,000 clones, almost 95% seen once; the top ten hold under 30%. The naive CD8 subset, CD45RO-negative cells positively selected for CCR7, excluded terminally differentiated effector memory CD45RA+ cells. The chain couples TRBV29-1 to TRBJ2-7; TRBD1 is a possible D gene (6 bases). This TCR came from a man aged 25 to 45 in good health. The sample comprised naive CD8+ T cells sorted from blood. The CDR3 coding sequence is TGCAGCGCCGGGGAAGGGGGTGCCTACGAGCAGTACTTC. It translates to CSAGEGGAYEQYF.